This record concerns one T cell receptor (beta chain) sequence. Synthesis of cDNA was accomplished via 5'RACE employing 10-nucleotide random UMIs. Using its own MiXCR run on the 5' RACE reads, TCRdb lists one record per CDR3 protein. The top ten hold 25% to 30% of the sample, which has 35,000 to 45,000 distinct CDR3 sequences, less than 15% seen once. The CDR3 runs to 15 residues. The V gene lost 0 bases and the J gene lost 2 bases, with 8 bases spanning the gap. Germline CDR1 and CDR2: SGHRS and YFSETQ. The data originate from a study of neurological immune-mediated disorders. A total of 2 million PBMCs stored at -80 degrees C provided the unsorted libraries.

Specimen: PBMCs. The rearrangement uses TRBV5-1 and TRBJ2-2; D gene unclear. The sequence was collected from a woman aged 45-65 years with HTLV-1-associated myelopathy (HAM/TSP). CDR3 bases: TGCGCCAGCAGCTTGGGGCAAATCAACACCGGGGAGCTGTTTTTT. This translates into CASSLGQINTGELFF.